Each of the 24 T cell receptor beta chains below was sequenced from the same sample in a study of blood T cell repertoires in COVID-19. Profiled with immunoSEQ multiplex PCR; TCRdb holds only in-frame clones, not every one. The sample includes some 200,000 clones, less than 90% seen only once; the top ten take 15% to 20%. Sample: peripheral blood. The receptors shown here come from a woman at least 80 years old with active or convalescent COVID-19.

The chain is built from TRBV5-6 and TRBJ1-2; D gene uncertain. CDR1 and CDR2 from the germline V gene are SGHDT and YYEEEE. The CDR3 is made up of 13 amino acids. Trimming removed 2 bases at V and 7 bases at J, with 12 bases between. CDR3 in amino acids: CASSFMGASGYTF. The DNA for the CDR3 is TGTGCCAGCAGCTTTATGGGCGCGAGTGGCTACACCTTC.

J is TRBJ1-1 and V is TRBV28, with 7 bases matching TRBD1. V gave up 3 bases and J gave up 5 bases; unmatched junction bases: 3. The CDR3 loop spans 13 amino acids. In germline, CDR1 is MDHEN, CDR2 SYDVKM. CDR3 residues: CASSFRGATEAFF. The CDR3 nucleotides read TGTGCCAGCAGTTTCAGGGGGGCGACTGAAGCTTTCTTT.

CDR3 sequence reads: CASSLWREGYNEQFF. The CDR3 region has the DNA TGTGCCAGCAGCTTATGGAGGGAGGGTTACAATGAGCAGTTCTTC. The V call is TRBV7-2, the J call TRBJ2-1; 7 bases fit TRBD2. Trimming took 2 bases from V and 4 from J; bases not matched to a gene: 5. Germline V gene lookup returns CDR1 SGHTA and CDR2 FQGNSA. CDR3 size: 15 residues.

This clone came up once. The chain employs TRBV28 and TRBJ2-6; weak D call: TRBD2 (6 bases). The V and J ends lost 5 bases and 6 bases respectively, with 23 bases between them. The CDR3 loop spans 18 amino acids. The germline CDR1 and CDR2 sequences are MDHEN and SYDVKM. CDR3 bases: TGTGCCAGCAGTCCCTCAAGGAGGGGTCCTATTTTGGCCAACGTCCTGACTTTC. The encoded protein is CASSPSRRGPILANVLTF.

As concerns this clone: This specimen includes other DNA sequences encoding the same CDR3. The V and J genes are TRBV30 and TRBJ2-7, with TRBD2 matching over 11 bases. V was pared by 3 bases and J by 2 bases, with 3 bases of the junction left unmatched. This CDR3 spans 14 amino acids. Germline V gene data show CDR1 as GTSNPN and CDR2 as SVGIG (reference sequence). The CDR3 nucleotides are TGTGCCTGGAGCGGGACTAGCGGACCCTACGAGCAGTACTTC. It encodes CAWSGTSGPYEQYF.

The rearrangement joins TRBV6-5 to TRBJ1-2; 8 bases fit TRBD1. CDR1 and CDR2 from the germline V gene are MNHEY and SVGAGI. This CDR3 has 12 amino acids. Germline trimming cut 10 bases from V and 5 bases from J; bases unmatched to any gene: 6. The CDR3 sequence is CATSTGEYGYTF. For the CDR3, the DNA is TGTGCCACATCGACAGGGGAATATGGCTACACCTTC.

The chain has TRBV7-9 and TRBJ1-1; D is perhaps TRBD1 (5 bases). This CDR3 has 13 amino acids. Germline values: CDR1 SEHNR, CDR2 FQNEAQ (reference sequence). Trimming cost V 3 bases and J 3 bases, with 8 bases left between them. This CDR3 reads CASSFSGDTEAFF. DNA of the CDR3: TGTGCCAGCAGCTTTTCGGGGGACACTGAAGCTTTCTTT. The full variable domain, in which reference TRBV7-9 and TRBJ1-1 provide the parts outside the CDR3, is DTGVSQNPRHKITKRGQNVTFRCDPISEHNRLYWYRQTLGQGPEFLTYFQNEAQLEKSRLLSDRFSAERPKGSFSTLEIQRTEQGDSAMYLCASSFSGDTEAFFGQGTRLTVV.

V gene TRBV19 combines with J gene TRBJ2-5; 8 bases line up with TRBD1. This CDR3 contains 15 residues. J lost 5 bases, V lost 5 bases, and 10 bases had no gene match. Germline CDR1 reads LNHDA; CDR2 reads SQIVND (reference sequence). The CDR3 here is CASSERTGSSETQYF. CDR3 coding DNA: TGTGCCAGTAGTGAAAGGACAGGGTCGTCGGAGACCCAGTACTTC.

The V call is TRBV6-6, the J call TRBJ1-5, with 11 bases that match TRBD1. There are 16 residues in the CDR3. V lost 6 bases and J lost 0; bases outside the gene matches: 4. From germline, CDR1 is MNHNY and CDR2 SVGAGI (reference sequence). The DNA for the CDR3 is TGTGCCAGCAGAGGACAGGGGGCCCCTAGCAATCAGCCCCAGCATTTT. Translated, it gives CASRGQGAPSNQPQHF.

This clone turned up a few times. The V call is TRBV29-1, the J call TRBJ2-7; 7 bases are a match to TRBD2. Germline loops: CDR1 SQVTM, CDR2 ANQGSEA. J was trimmed by 0 bases and V by 4 bases; bases with no gene match: 6. The length of the CDR3 is 14 residues. The CDR3 coding sequence is TGCAGCGTTGTTGGCGGGAGTAGCTCCTACGAGCAGTACTTC. This gives the protein CSVVGGSSSYEQYF.

CDR3 bases: TGCGCCAGCAGCTTACAGGGTACTGGAAACACCATATATTTT. Protein product: CASSLQGTGNTIYF. This chain joins TRBV5-1 and TRBJ1-3; the D gene is possibly TRBD1 (6 bases). V lost 2 bases and J 2 bases, leaving 8 bases between the germline ends. CDR1 is SGHRS, CDR2 YFSETQ, per germline. The CDR3 extends over 14 amino acids.

This chain links TRBV4-1 with TRBJ2-7; TRBD2 agrees at 10 bases. This CDR3 is built from 16 residues. V was pared by 0 bases and J by 5 bases, with 7 bases of the junction left unmatched. Per the germline V gene, CDR1 is MGHRA and CDR2 is YSYEKL. The CDR3 spells CASSQETSGAIHEQYF. For the CDR3, the DNA is TGCGCCAGCAGCCAAGAAACTAGCGGGGCGATACACGAGCAGTACTTC.

The chain joins TRBV10-3 to TRBJ2-7, with a weak D call TRBD2 (6 bases). The CDR3 has 13 amino acids. Germline V lookup: CDR1 ENHRY, CDR2 SYGVKD. The germline V and J ends were trimmed by 5 bases and 6 bases, with 14 bases remaining between them. The CDR3 protein is CAISWGGEAEQYF. As DNA, the CDR3 is TGTGCCATCAGTTGGGGCGGGGAGGCCGAGCAGTACTTC.

The chain has TRBV7-2 and TRBJ2-7; 11 positions agree with TRBD2. CDR3 length: 16 amino acids. After removal of 5 bases from V and 0 bases from J, the junction contained 6 bases not matched to a gene. CDR1 and CDR2 from the germline V gene are SGHTA and FQGNSA. Here the CDR3 DNA reads TGTGCCAGCAGCCCACCTAGCGGGGGGCCCTCCTACGAGCAGTACTTC. Protein product: CASSPPSGGPSYEQYF.

V gene TRBV18 combines with J gene TRBJ2-5, with 8 bases fitting TRBD1. The CDR3 is 15 amino acids. Germline V gene data show CDR1 as KGHSH and CDR2 as LQKENI. Germline trimming cut 5 bases from V and 5 bases from J; bases unmatched to any gene: 10. In DNA, the CDR3 is TGTGCCAGCTCAAAAAGGACAGGGTACTCGGAGACCCAGTACTTC. Its protein product is CASSKRTGYSETQYF.

The V gene is TRBV11-3, the J gene TRBJ2-3; 7 bases map to TRBD2. The CDR3 consists of 16 residues. The germline V gene encodes CDR1 SGHNT and CDR2 YENEEA. J was trimmed by 3 bases and V by 2 bases; bases with no gene match: 8. CDR3 sequence: CASSLPTSERTDTQYF. CDR3 nucleotide sequence: TGTGCCAGCAGCTTACCCACTAGCGAAAGGACAGATACGCAGTATTTT. The full variable domain, in which reference TRBV11-3 and TRBJ2-3 provide the parts outside the CDR3, is EAGVVQSPRYKIIEKKQPVAFWCNPISGHNTLYWYLQNLGQGPELLIRYENEEAVDDSQLPKDRFSAERLKGVDSTLKIQPAELGDSAVYLCASSLPTSERTDTQYFGPGTRLTVL.

This sequence joins TRBV6-4 and TRBJ2-1; 9 bases agree with TRBD2. Germline V gene lookup returns CDR1 MRHNA and CDR2 SNTAGT. J was trimmed by 2 bases and V by 2 bases; bases with no gene match: 4. The CDR3 runs to 16 residues. This CDR3 is CASSDSGRPPYNEQFF. The DNA for the CDR3 is TGTGCCAGCAGTGACAGCGGGAGGCCCCCCTACAATGAGCAGTTCTTC.

This sequence joins TRBV11-3 and TRBJ2-2; TRBD2 matches at 15 bases. Germline V CDR1 and CDR2: SGHNT, YENEEA. The CDR3 is 16 amino acids. V lost 4 bases, J lost 6 bases, and 3 bases stayed unmatched. CDR3: CASSWTSGGAAGELFF. CDR3 DNA sequence: TGTGCCAGCAGCTGGACTAGCGGGGGGGCGGCCGGGGAGCTGTTTTTT.

The V and J genes are TRBV11-3 and TRBJ2-1; TRBD2 matches at 14 bases. This CDR3 has 15 residues. The germline CDR1 and CDR2 sequences are SGHNT and YENEEA. The V gene end was trimmed by 5 bases and the J gene end by 9 bases; junction bases not matched to a gene: 6. CDR3 sequence: CASSRGTSGGSEQFF. The CDR3 bases are TGTGCCAGCAGCCGCGGGACTAGCGGGGGAAGTGAGCAGTTCTTC.

The V and J genes are TRBV28 and TRBJ2-3; possible D gene TRBD2, 6 bases. Trimming took 5 bases from V and 1 from J, leaving 16 bases between them. CDR1 and CDR2 from the germline V gene are MDHEN and SYDVKM. CDR3 length equals 16 residues. The CDR3 DNA follows: TGTGCCAGCAGTCCCGGTACGTGGAGGGGCACAGATACGCAGTATTTT. Translation: CASSPGTWRGTDTQYF.

CDR3 region: CASSDPGRGETQYF. The DNA for the CDR3 is TGTGCCAGCAGCGATCCCGGGCGGGGCGAGACCCAGTACTTC. The chain carries TRBV7-7 and TRBJ2-5, with a tentative D call TRBD2 (6 bases). V dropped 5 bases and J dropped 5 bases, with 15 bases sitting between them. CDR3 length: 14 amino acids. Germline values: CDR1 SSHAT, CDR2 FNYEAQ (reference sequence).

V and J are TRBV19 and TRBJ2-1, with D possibly being TRBD2 (5 bases). Trimming took off 1 base at V and 6 bases at J, with 7 bases between the two ends. The CDR3 has 13 amino acids. CDR1 and CDR2 (germline): LNHDA, SQIVND (reference sequence). CDR3: CASSIGLANEQFF. In DNA form, the CDR3 reads TGTGCCAGTAGTATAGGGCTAGCCAATGAGCAGTTCTTC.

This clone was observed a few times. The CDR3 is CASRSGVNQPQHF. CDR3 nucleotides: TGTGCCAGCCGGTCGGGGGTCAATCAGCCCCAGCATTTT. The rearrangement links TRBV28 to TRBJ1-5; TRBD1 is a possible D gene (5 bases). This CDR3 spans 13 amino acids. CDR1 and CDR2 (germline): MDHEN, SYDVKM. Between the trimmed V and J ends, which lost 8 bases and 3 bases, there was a span of 11 bases. Full variable domain (rest looked up from reference TRBV28 and TRBJ1-5): DVKVTQSSRYLVKRTGEKVFLECVQDMDHENMFWYRQDPGLGLRLIYFSYDVKMKEKGDIPEGYSVSREKKERFSLILESASTNQTSMYLCASRSGVNQPQHFGDGTRLSIL.

This sequence joins TRBV7-2 and TRBJ2-5; 7 nucleotides match TRBD2. The CDR3 length is 14 residues. V lost 5 bases to trimming and J lost 3 bases; unmatched junction nucleotides: 6. CDR1 and CDR2 from the germline V gene are SGHTA and FQGNSA. CDR3 region: CASSPYGGEETQYF. CDR3 DNA sequence: TGTGCCAGCAGCCCATATGGGGGGGAAGAGACCCAGTACTTC.